What follows describes a single T cell receptor beta chain. Russia was home to the donors, healthy Caucasian individuals aged 6 to 90. Donors gave around 9.3 milliliters of peripheral blood apiece. The data belong to a study of blood T cells in healthy people across ages. Together with a sample-barcoded 5' primer, a J-beta primer mix was included in a second PCR lasting roughly 6 to 12 cycles. A minimum of 2.5 million CDR3-containing paired-end reads was obtained for each sample. TCRdb processed the 5' RACE reads anew with MiXCR; each CDR3 protein has one entry. The repertoire consists of about 1.4 million distinct CDR3 sequences, with 55% to 75% occurring once and the leading ten covering 6.5% to 8.5%. Looked up from germline, CDR1 is MNHNY and CDR2 is SVGAGI (reference sequence). The ends were cut back, 3 bases at V and 4 bases at J, with 16 bases in the middle. The CDR3 contains 17 residues.

The sequenced material came from blood. The TCR comes from a man aged 18 to 35 in good health. V gene TRBV6-6 combines with J gene TRBJ1-6; tentative D call: TRBD1 (5 bases). This CDR3 is CASSYHPGGPYNSPLHF. The CDR3 nucleotides are TGTGCCAGCAGTTATCACCCCGGGGGTCCTTATAATTCACCCCTCCACTTT.